The sequence of this T cell receptor (beta chain) was determined in a study of CD8 T cells in ankylosing spondylitis. Trimming stripped 0 bases from V and 4 bases from J, with 11 bases between. There are 14 residues in the CDR3. Germline CDR1 reads SGHRS; CDR2 reads YFSETQ. This clonotype has ten or more counts. By quantitative 5'-RACE with molecular barcodes, the TCR beta libraries were made. TCRdb reprocessed the 5' RACE reads via MiXCR and lists one record per CDR3 protein. The sample yields 210,000 or so distinct CDR3 sequences, approximately 8% seen once. The chain couples TRBV5-1 to TRBJ2-7; the D call may be TRBD1 or TRBD2 (5 bases each). The source of this sequence is a female donor with ankylosing spondylitis or in good health (not recorded which). Sequenced input: blood, either unsorted or a sorted T cell fraction (not recorded which). The CDR3 sequence is CASSLVGPEYEQYF. CDR3 DNA: TGCGCCAGCAGCTTGGTGGGACCGGAGTACGAGCAGTACTTC.